These T cell receptor beta chains were read from a single sample in a study of neoadjuvant anti-PD-1 for oral cavity cancer. Sequenced by immunoSEQ multiplex PCR; TCRdb stores in-frame clones only, minus some. The profile shows 63,000 or so clones, roughly nine tenths of them singletons. The starting material was PBMCs, obtained after nivolumab (anti-PD-1) treatment. Receptor source: a person between 40 and 80 years old with oral cavity squamous cell carcinoma. CDR3s include the opening cysteine and the closing phenylalanine or tryptophan. D genes are given only for firm matches. Where a row states a size, it is once, few, many or the class of an expanded clone; other rows omit it.

d_call | clone_size | j_call | v_call | cdr3_aa | cdr3_nt
NA | NA | TRBJ1-1 | TRBV7-9 | CASSSLPKGGAFF | TGTGCCAGCAGCTCGCTCCCCAAGGGGGGAGCTTTCTTT
NA | NA | TRBJ2-7 | TRBV6-5 | CASRDQGLSSYEQYF | TGTGCCAGCAGGGACCAGGGGCTAAGCTCCTACGAGCAGTACTTC
TRBD1 | NA | TRBJ1-5 | TRBV2 | CASNRGRGDQPQHF | TGTGCCAGCAATAGGGGGCGGGGGGATCAGCCCCAGCATTTT
NA | NA | TRBJ2-1 | TRBV20-1 | CSARLANEQFF | TGCAGTGCTAGACTAGCTAATGAGCAGTTCTTC
NA | NA | TRBJ2-4 | TRBV6-6 | CASMGAKNIQYF | TGTGCCAGCATGGGAGCCAAAAACATTCAGTACTTC
TRBD2 | NA | TRBJ2-2 | TRBV19 | CASSSRTRSTGELFF | TGTGCCAGTAGTTCACGGACTAGGAGCACCGGGGAGCTGTTTTTT
NA | NA | TRBJ2-5 | TRBV18 | CASSPKGGGETQYF | TGTGCCAGCTCACCAAAGGGAGGGGGAGAGACCCAGTACTTC
NA | NA | TRBJ1-5 | TRBV2 | CASMGAGSGQPQHF | TGTGCCAGCATGGGGGCAGGGTCGGGTCAGCCCCAGCATTTT
NA | NA | TRBJ1-6 | TRBV5-1 | CASSLGSGASLNSPLHF | TGCGCCAGCAGCTTAGGCTCCGGGGCGTCCCTTAATTCACCCCTCCACTTT
NA | NA | TRBJ1-4 | TRBV28 | CASSLSEGKLFF | TGTGCCAGCAGTTTATCTGAGGGAAAACTGTTTTTT
NA | NA | TRBJ1-1 | TRBV6-1 | CASSERIRGTEAFF | TGTGCCAGCAGTGAAAGGATCAGAGGAACTGAAGCTTTCTTT
NA | NA | TRBJ2-3 | TRBV25-1 | CASSRPDTDTQYF | TGTGCCAGCAGCCGACCCGACACAGATACGCAGTATTTT
TRBD2 | NA | TRBJ2-7 | TRBV10-1 | CASSAASGSAEQYF | TGCGCCAGCAGTGCGGCTAGCGGGAGCGCCGAGCAGTACTTC
NA | NA | TRBJ2-7 | TRBV6-5 | CATALSYEQYF | TGTGCCACCGCCCTATCCTACGAGCAGTACTTC
NA | NA | TRBJ1-1 | TRBV13 | CASSFGGGHPEAFF | TGTGCCAGCAGCTTTGGGGGAGGTCATCCTGAAGCTTTCTTT
NA | NA | TRBJ1-5 | TRBV27 | CASSSYGLGTQHF | TGTGCCAGCAGTTCTTACGGGTTAGGTACCCAGCATTTT
TRBD1 | NA | TRBJ2-7 | TRBV30 | CAWHPPDRVFHEQYF | TGTGCCTGGCACCCCCCGGACAGGGTGTTCCACGAGCAGTACTTC
NA | NA | TRBJ1-2 | TRBV4-1 | CASSQGDWDYGYTF | TGCGCCAGCAGCCAAGGGGACTGGGACTATGGCTACACCTTC
TRBD2 | once | TRBJ2-1 | TRBV9 | CASSVGTSGVHEQFF | TGTGCCAGCAGCGTAGGGACTAGCGGGGTGCATGAGCAGTTCTTC
NA | once | TRBJ1-2 | TRBV28 | CATTGGNYGYTF | TGTGCCACCACCGGGGGTAACTATGGCTACACCTTC
NA | NA | TRBJ2-6 | TRBV29-1 | CSVGQRSGANVLTF | TGCAGCGTAGGACAGCGAAGTGGGGCCAACGTCCTGACTTTC
NA | NA | TRBJ1-1 | TRBV6-5 | CASSYSVNTEAFF | TGTGCCAGCAGTTACTCTGTGAACACTGAAGCTTTCTTT
TRBD1 | NA | TRBJ1-6 | TRBV11-2 | CASSLRQGYNSPLHF | TGTGCCAGCAGCTTGCGACAGGGTTATAATTCACCCCTCCACTTT
NA | NA | TRBJ2-7 | TRBV5-4 | CASSAGGLGSYEQYF | TGTGCCAGCAGCGCCGGGGGACTGGGATCCTACGAGCAGTACTTC
NA | once | TRBJ2-5 | TRBV5-1 | CASSFDSSQETQYF | TGCGCCAGCAGCTTTGACAGCTCCCAAGAGACCCAGTACTTC
NA | NA | TRBJ1-2 | TRBV6-1 | CASSELPGQNYGYTF | TGTGCCAGCAGTGAACTCCCCGGACAGAACTATGGCTACACCTTC
NA | NA | TRBJ2-1 | TRBV29-1 | CSVGYGTVFNEQFF | TGCAGCGTTGGATACGGGACGGTTTTTAATGAGCAGTTCTTC
NA | NA | TRBJ1-3 | TRBV18 | CASSGQSSGNTIYF | TGTGCCAGCTCTGGACAGAGCTCTGGAAACACCATATATTTT
NA | NA | TRBJ2-7 | TRBV19 | CASSKAGVSYEQYF | TGTGCCAGTAGTAAAGCAGGGGTGTCCTACGAGCAGTACTTC
TRBD2 | once | TRBJ2-1 | TRBV5-1 | CASSPGTSGYNEQFF | TGCGCCAGCAGCCCCGGGACTAGCGGATACAATGAGCAGTTCTTC
TRBD1 | once | TRBJ1-1 | TRBV9 | CASSAGQGYTEAFF | TGTGCCAGCAGCGCAGGACAGGGGTACACTGAAGCTTTCTTT
NA | NA | TRBJ2-7 | TRBV10-3 | CAISELGGRYEQYF | TGTGCCATCAGTGAGTTGGGGGGCCGTTACGAGCAGTACTTC
TRBD1 | NA | TRBJ1-2 | TRBV4-1 | CASSRDRGNYGYTF | TGCGCCAGCAGCCGAGACAGGGGGAACTATGGCTACACCTTC
NA | NA | TRBJ1-1 | TRBV10-3 | CAIRTGMNTEAFF | TGTGCCATCAGGACAGGTATGAACACTGAAGCTTTCTTT
TRBD1 | NA | TRBJ1-1 | TRBV6-5 | CASSRQGAGNTEAFF | TGTGCCAGCAGTCGACAGGGGGCCGGGAACACTGAAGCTTTCTTT
TRBD2 | NA | TRBJ2-4 | TRBV4-1 | CASSHSGRALGNIQYF | TGCGCCAGCAGCCACAGCGGGAGGGCCTTGGGAAACATTCAGTACTTC
NA | once | TRBJ2-3 | TRBV7-6 | CASSLMGGPIHDTQYF | TGTGCCAGCAGCTTAATGGGGGGGCCGATTCATGATACGCAGTATTTT
NA | NA | TRBJ1-1 | TRBV29-1 | CSVEVNGGLGAEAFF | TGCAGCGTTGAAGTGAACGGGGGCTTAGGGGCTGAAGCTTTCTTT
NA | NA | TRBJ2-7 | TRBV29-1 | CSVEKTGTSSYEQYF | TGCAGCGTTGAAAAAACCGGGACATCCTCATACGAGCAGTACTTC
NA | once | TRBJ2-2 | TRBV2 | CASSKISLSNTGELFF | TGTGCCAGCAGTAAAATCAGCCTCTCCAACACCGGGGAGCTGTTTTTT
TRBD1 | NA | TRBJ2-7 | TRBV4-1 | CASSPGTVRGNYEQYF | TGCGCCAGCAGCCCAGGGACAGTAAGGGGGAACTACGAGCAGTACTTC
NA | NA | TRBJ2-1 | TRBV11-1 | CASSLKEAYNEQFF | TGTGCCAGCAGCTTAAAGGAGGCCTACAATGAGCAGTTCTTC
NA | NA | TRBJ2-2 | TRBV27 | CASSLQGITGELFF | TGTGCCAGCAGTCTACAGGGAATCACCGGGGAGCTGTTTTTT
NA | NA | TRBJ1-2 | TRBV7-9 | CASSFGQDPIGYTF | TGTGCCAGCAGCTTTGGTCAGGATCCTATTGGCTACACCTTC
TRBD1 | NA | TRBJ1-5 | TRBV5-5 | CASSGTGDGPQHF | TGTGCCAGCAGCGGGACAGGAGACGGGCCCCAGCATTTT
TRBD2 | NA | TRBJ2-7 | TRBV7-8 | CASSLGLAGIYEQYF | TGTGCCAGCAGCTTAGGTCTAGCGGGCATCTACGAGCAGTACTTC
NA | NA | TRBJ1-2 | TRBV7-2 | CASSLGQSSYGYTF | TGTGCCAGCAGCTTAGGTCAATCGTCCTATGGCTACACCTTC
NA | NA | TRBJ1-1 | TRBV14 | CASSQAGALNTEAFF | TGTGCCAGCAGCCAAGCGGGGGCCCTGAACACTGAAGCTTTCTTT
NA | NA | TRBJ1-6 | TRBV5-1 | CASSLAGGGRSPLHF | TGCGCCAGCAGCTTGGCCGGGGGTGGGAGATCACCCCTCCACTTT
NA | NA | TRBJ1-1 | TRBV19 | CASSIGRENTEAFF | TGTGCCAGTAGTATCGGCAGGGAGAACACTGAAGCTTTCTTT
NA | few | TRBJ1-1 | TRBV2 | CASSEEYVRNTEAFF | TGTGCCAGCAGTGAAGAGTATGTCAGAAACACTGAAGCTTTCTTT
TRBD2 | few | TRBJ2-1 | TRBV9 | CASSGWGGEQFF | TGTGCCAGCAGCGGATGGGGGGGTGAGCAGTTCTTC